The 22 T cell receptor beta chains below were found in one sample sequenced in a study of shared clonotypes between healthy human individuals. Terminally differentiated effector memory CD45RA+ cells were excluded from the naive CD8 cells, which were CD45RO-negative and positively selected for CCR7. Clones were read by immunoSEQ multiplex PCR, and TCRdb kept only the in-frame ones, dropping some. The table includes millions of clones, under 95% detected once. Specimen: naive CD8+ T cells from PBMCs. The origin of the receptors is a man between 18 and 29 years old in good health. Some clones in this sample may be carry-over from other donors' samples.

This clone was detected only once. The chain employs TRBV27 and TRBJ1-5, with D unresolved. There are 14 residues in the CDR3. V lost 4 bases and J lost 4, with 11 bases in between. The germline CDR1 and CDR2 sequences are MNHEY and SMNVEV (reference sequence). DNA of the CDR3: TGTGCCAGCAGTTACGGAGGATTAAATCAGCCCCAGCATTTT. It yields the protein CASSYGGLNQPQHF.

To note about this clone: In the same sample, other DNA sequences code for this CDR3. This rearrangement joins TRBV7-9 to TRBJ2-1; D gene ambiguous. Trimming pared 1 base from V and 1 base from J, leaving 5 bases between. This CDR3 contains 14 residues. From germline, CDR1 is SEHNR and CDR2 FQNEAQ (reference sequence). In DNA form, the CDR3 reads TGTGCCAGCAGCTTAGGGGTTTCCTACAATGAGCAGTTCTTC. It codes for CASSLGVSYNEQFF.

About this clone: The identical CDR3 is also encoded by other nucleotide sequences in the sample. The CDR3 nucleotides are TGTGCCAGCAGCTTAGGCTCAGATACGCAGTATTTT. Its translation: CASSLGSDTQYF. The chain uses TRBV13 and TRBJ2-3; D is unresolved. The CDR3 covers 12 residues. Germline-derived CDR1 and CDR2 are PRHDT and FYEKMQ (reference sequence). The V end lost 0 bases, the J end lost 4 bases, and 2 bases lay between the germline ends.

The rearrangement joins TRBV30 to TRBJ2-2; 8 bases match TRBD2. The CDR3 covers 13 residues. In germline, CDR1 is GTSNPN, CDR2 SVGIG (reference sequence). CDR3 DNA: TGTGGGGCCGCGGGGGGCGTCTCCGGGGAGCTGTTTTTT. Amino acids: CGAAGGVSGELFF.

The chain joins TRBV6-1 to TRBJ1-1; 9 bases map to TRBD1. This CDR3 contains 15 residues. V dropped 7 bases and J dropped 7; count of bases not matched to a gene: 13. Per germline, CDR1 MNHNS and CDR2 SASEGT. The DNA for the CDR3 is TGTGCCAGCACTTGGACAGGGGTCCCTGCGGATGAAGCTTTCTTT. Protein sequence: CASTWTGVPADEAFF.

This chain links TRBV2 with TRBJ2-7; D is possibly TRBD2 (6 bases). Germline CDR1 and CDR2: SNHLY and FYNNEI. The CDR3 runs to 10 residues. Trimming took off 7 bases at V and 12 bases at J, with 13 bases between the two ends. In nucleotides, the CDR3 is TGTGCCAGCAAAGCGGGCTTGAGGTACTTC. Amino acids: CASKAGLRYF.

The V and J genes are TRBV6-5 and TRBJ1-1; D unresolved. Trimming left V 0 bases short and J 6 bases short, with 14 bases between. This CDR3 has 15 residues. Germline V CDR1 and CDR2: MNHEY, SVGAGI. As DNA, the CDR3 is TGTGCCAGCAGTTACTCGCGTACAAGGGCGGCTGAAGCTTTCTTT. As protein: CASSYSRTRAAEAFF.

This clone occurred once. The chain links TRBV29-1 to TRBJ2-7, with TRBD2 matching 8 bases. With 7 bases clipped from V and 4 bases from J, the junction kept 12 bases outside the gene matches. This CDR3 comprises 14 residues. Germline-derived CDR1 and CDR2 are SQVTM and ANQGSEA. The CDR3 DNA reads as TGCAGCGCCGTTAAACGGGAGGGCTATTACGAGCAGTACTTC. It is translated as CSAVKREGYYEQYF.

This chain joins TRBV4-2 and TRBJ1-2; D is undetermined. The CDR3 length is 15 residues. From germline, CDR1 is LGHNA and CDR2 YNFKEQ. Trimming stripped 1 base from V and 3 bases from J, with 12 bases between. The CDR3 bases are TGTGCCAGCAGCCAAGCCTACAACATCGACTATGGCTACACCTTC. It yields the protein CASSQAYNIDYGYTF.

This chain links TRBV4-1 with TRBJ2-5; possible D gene TRBD1, 6 bases. The CDR3 is 13 residues long. Trimming left V 8 bases short and J 3 bases short, with 13 bases between. Per germline, CDR1 MGHRA and CDR2 YSYEKL. Written as DNA, the CDR3 is TGCGCCAGCGGGGGCGACTTCGAAGAGACCCAGTACTTC. It specifies CASGGDFEETQYF.

The chain joins TRBV27 to TRBJ2-7; 8 bases line up with TRBD2. The V gene's germline CDR1 is MNHEY and CDR2 SMNVEV (reference sequence). This CDR3 spans 16 amino acids. Trimming at V came to 0 bases and at J to 6 bases, leaving 10 bases not matched to a gene. CDR3 protein: CASSLSLGLAGLEQYF. Here the CDR3 DNA reads TGTGCCAGCAGTTTATCTTTGGGGCTAGCGGGTCTCGAGCAGTACTTC.

The chain recombines TRBV11-2 with TRBJ2-3; TRBD2 aligns across 16 bases. The CDR3 spans 19 residues. Germline V CDR1 and CDR2: SGHAT, FQNNGV. J was trimmed by 2 bases and V by 5 bases; bases with no gene match: 10. CDR3 in DNA: TGTGCCAGCAGCCGCACACCTGGGACTAGCGGGAGGGACACAGATACGCAGTATTTT. The encoded protein is CASSRTPGTSGRDTDTQYF.

To note about this clone: In the same sample, other DNA sequences code for this CDR3. The gene calls are TRBV15 and TRBJ1-1; TRBD1 might be the D (6 bases). The CDR3 spans 13 residues. The germline CDR1 and CDR2 sequences are LNHNV and YYDKDF (reference sequence). V was trimmed by 5 bases and J by 2 bases, leaving 9 bases between them. The CDR3 bases are TGTGCCACCAGCCGGACAGCCAACACTGAAGCTTTCTTT. As protein: CATSRTANTEAFF.

The chain employs TRBV7-9 and TRBJ2-7; D is possibly TRBD1 (6 bases). Trimming shortened V by 6 bases and J by 5 bases, and 17 bases separated the two germline ends. CDR1 and CDR2 (germline): SEHNR, FQNEAQ (reference sequence). The CDR3 is 14 residues long. The CDR3: CASSPTGISHEQYF. CDR3 bases: TGTGCCAGCAGTCCTACAGGGATTTCCCACGAGCAGTACTTC.

The gene calls are TRBV9 and TRBJ1-5; D is unclear. The V end was cut by 7 bases, the J end by 3 bases, with 14 bases between. Germline CDR1 SGDLS, CDR2 YYNGEE. This CDR3 spans 14 amino acids. This CDR3 reads CASGAGQANQPQHF. The CDR3 DNA reads as TGTGCCAGCGGCGCCGGGCAGGCCAATCAGCCCCAGCATTTT.

CDR3 bases: TGCGCCAGCAGCCAACATGTGACAGCAGGCTCTGGAAACACCATATATTTT. Encoded protein: CASSQHVTAGSGNTIYF. This chain uses TRBV4-3 with TRBJ1-3; the D gene is possibly TRBD1 (5 bases). Trimming took off 2 bases at V and 0 bases at J, with 14 bases between the two ends. Germline CDR1 and CDR2: LGHNA and YSLEER. The CDR3 has 17 residues.

The V gene is TRBV27, the J gene TRBJ2-2, with 7 bases aligning to TRBD1. Germline loops: CDR1 MNHEY, CDR2 SMNVEV (reference sequence). The junction had 10 bases not matched to a gene; V was cut back by 3 bases and J by 0 bases. The CDR3 is 18 amino acids. The CDR3: CASSLQLPGQTNTGELFF. The CDR3 DNA reads as TGTGCCAGCAGTTTGCAACTGCCGGGACAGACGAACACCGGGGAGCTGTTTTTT.

The chain combines TRBV6-5 with TRBJ2-2, with D possibly being TRBD1 (6 bases). The germline CDR1 and CDR2 sequences are MNHEY and SVGAGI. Trimming removed 2 bases at V and 6 bases at J, with 10 bases between. This CDR3 is built from 14 residues. This CDR3 is CASSYADRPGELFF. The CDR3 DNA is TGTGCCAGCAGTTACGCCGACAGGCCCGGGGAGCTGTTTTTT.

V gene TRBV6-1 combines with J gene TRBJ2-7, with unresolved D. The CDR3 has 13 residues. With 4 bases removed from V and 2 bases from J, the gap between germline ends came to 9 bases. Germline loops: CDR1 MNHNS, CDR2 SASEGT. CDR3 protein: CASSVRDAYEQYF. The CDR3 region has the DNA TGTGCCAGCAGTGTAAGAGATGCCTACGAGCAGTACTTC.

The chain combines TRBV7-9 with TRBJ2-4; D tentatively reads TRBD1 or TRBD2 (5 bases each). The V and J ends lost 1 base and 7 bases respectively, with 8 bases between them. Germline CDR1 SEHNR, CDR2 FQNEAQ (reference sequence). CDR3 length: 13 amino acids. CDR3 sequence reads: CASSLGRDNIQYF. The CDR3 region has the DNA TGTGCCAGCAGCTTAGGCAGGGACAACATTCAGTACTTC.

The count of this clone is one. The chain couples TRBV2 to TRBJ1-3, with D possibly matching TRBD1 (6 bases). This CDR3 region has 13 residues. The germline V gene encodes CDR1 SNHLY and CDR2 FYNNEI. The V and J ends lost 11 bases and 1 base respectively, with 12 bases between them. The CDR3 region has the DNA TGTGCCTCCTCAGGGGTATCTGGAAACACCATATATTTT. Its translation: CASSGVSGNTIYF. Filled out from reference TRBV2 and TRBJ1-3, the complete variable domain reads EPEVTQTPSHQVTQMGQEVILRCVPISNHLYFYWYRQILGQKVEFLVSFYNNEISEKSEIFDDQFSVERPDGSNFTLKIRSTKLEDSAMYFCASSGVSGNTIYFGEGSWLTVV.

This sequence joins TRBV18 and TRBJ1-1; D is possibly TRBD1 (5 bases). Deletions cut 6 bases from V and 4 bases from J, with 15 bases between. This CDR3 contains 14 residues. Germline V gene lookup returns CDR1 KGHSH and CDR2 LQKENI. In DNA, the CDR3 is TGTGCCAGCTCCCCGGGGCCCGTCGGCACTGAAGCTTTCTTT. It is translated as CASSPGPVGTEAFF.